This paragraph covers one T cell receptor beta chain sequence. The data stem from a study of T cell changes during pregnancy in multiple sclerosis. Germline-derived CDR1 and CDR2 are SGHDT and YYEEEE. This CDR3 region has 14 residues. After removal of 4 bases from V and 3 bases from J, the junction contained 4 bases not matched to a gene. Clones were read by immunoSEQ multiplex PCR, and TCRdb kept only the in-frame ones, dropping some. Counted here are tens of thousands of clones, around 90% occurring once; the ten biggest clones make up 3.6%. The genes are TRBV5-6 and TRBJ2-5, with 9 bases that match TRBD2. Material: peripheral blood, obtained after pregnancy. The receptor comes from a female donor in good health, enrolled as a control in a pregnancy study. The DNA for the CDR3 is TGTGCCAGCAGCCCTTTAGCGGGAGAAGAGACCCAGTACTTC. It is translated as CASSPLAGEETQYF.